A selection of T cell receptor beta chains follows, all from one sample in a study of vaccination and CD4 T cells after COVID-19. From the PCR reads, TCRdb called clonotypes with MiXCR, one entry per CDR3 protein. This table has 15,000 to 20,000 distinct CDR3 sequences, 60% appearing once. The starting material was CD4+ T cells from blood, obtained after SARS-CoV-2 vaccination. The receptors here all came from a human donor who had recovered from COVID-19. Each CDR3 is given with its conserved first and last residue. Rows give clone size only sometimes, using once, few, many, or a class for an expanded clone.

>TRBV7-3|TRBJ2-1|-
CASSWDSNVGASEQFF
>TRBV25-1|TRBJ1-2|few
CASSAAGPLDYGYTF
>TRBV2|TRBJ2-2|-
CASSAAGGHTGELFF
>TRBV20-1|TRBJ2-3|-
CSAIPHGASTDTQYF
>TRBV6-1|TRBJ1-4|-
CASRDHRVSADEKLFF
>TRBV20-1|TRBJ2-7|-
CSARDLGQAWDEQYF
>TRBV18|TRBJ2-3|once
CASSPLSGHFTDTQYF
>TRBV6-1|TRBJ2-7|-
CASSNRRYEQYF
>TRBV12-3/TRBV12-4|TRBJ1-5|few
CASSLGGGGIIPQHF
>TRBV24-1|TRBJ1-5|-
CATSDSPGQPQHF
>TRBV4-1|TRBJ1-6|-
CASSQVGTTSSYNSPLHF
>TRBV7-7|TRBJ2-3|-
CASSRDGDTDTQYF
>TRBV20-1|TRBJ1-5|few
CSARATGEQPQHF